A selection of T cell receptor beta chains follows, all from one sample in a study of blood T cell repertoires in COVID-19. The table came from immunoSEQ multiplex PCR; TCRdb's copy has only in-frame clones and leaves some out. This table holds about 200,000 clones, approximately 90% found once. Specimen: peripheral blood. These receptors originate from a woman between 45 and 60 years old with COVID-19, enrolled during active disease. The CDR3 runs from the conserved cysteine through the conserved F or W. The D gene is left open where the match is weak. Rows may omit the clone size; those that give it use once, few, many or a size class.

v_call	d_call	j_call	clone_size	cdr3_nt	cdr3_aa
TRBV29-1	-	TRBJ2-5	-	TGCAGCGTTGAGCAGGGGAAGGAGACCCAGTACTTC	CSVEQGKETQYF
TRBV5-5	-	TRBJ1-1	-	TGTGCCAGCAGCTTGACAGGCGCCACTGAAGCTTTCTTT	CASSLTGATEAFF
TRBV6-4	-	TRBJ2-2	once	TGTGCCAGCAAGGGACTTGAAGACACCGGGGAGCTGTTTTTT	CASKGLEDTGELFF
TRBV6-5	TRBD1	TRBJ1-1	-	TGTGCCAGCAAGCATGGCGGACAGGGCGTTGAAGCTTTCTTT	CASKHGGQGVEAFF
TRBV6-6	-	TRBJ1-2	-	TGTGCCAGCAGTTACCAAGACAGGACTTATGGCTACACCTTC	CASSYQDRTYGYTF
TRBV5-5	TRBD1	TRBJ1-5	-	TGTGCCAGCAGCCCGGACAGGAATCAGCCCCAGCATTTT	CASSPDRNQPQHF
TRBV28	TRBD1	TRBJ1-2	few	TGTGCCAGCAGTTTTGTTCCCCTCGCGTCCAGGGGGCTCTATGGCTACACCTTC	CASSFVPLASRGLYGYTF
TRBV28	-	TRBJ2-1	-	TGTGCCAGCAGTTTAGTCCTATCGAGTGATGAGCAGTTCTTC	CASSLVLSSDEQFF
TRBV7-2	TRBD1	TRBJ2-7	-	TGTGCCAGCAGCCGGCCGGGACAGGGAAACTACGAGCAGTACTTC	CASSRPGQGNYEQYF
TRBV2	-	TRBJ2-4	-	TGTGCCAGCAGTGTTGGGAGGACGCGGGACATTCAGTACTTC	CASSVGRTRDIQYF
TRBV3-1/TRBV3-2	-	TRBJ2-6	-	TGTGCCAGCAGCCAAGAAGGAGGGGAACCTGGGGCCAACGTCCTGACTTTC	CASSQEGGEPGANVLTF
TRBV2	TRBD1	TRBJ1-2	few	TGTGCCAGCGGACTACAGGGGGCGCATGGCTACACCTTC	CASGLQGAHGYTF
TRBV7-9	-	TRBJ1-2	-	TGTGCCAGCAGTACCCGGGACACGCCACTCTATGGCTACACCTTC	CASSTRDTPLYGYTF
TRBV3-1/TRBV3-2	-	TRBJ2-4	-	TGTGCCAGCAGCCAAGACCCCTTTGCGGGGGCATTAGCCAAAAACATTCAGTACTTC	CASSQDPFAGALAKNIQYF
TRBV15	TRBD1	TRBJ2-7	-	TGTGCCACCAGCAGTATGGGACAGTCCTACGAGCAGTACTTC	CATSSMGQSYEQYF
TRBV6-5	-	TRBJ1-1	-	TGTGCCAGCAGTTACGGGCAGAAGAACACTGAAGCTTTCTTT	CASSYGQKNTEAFF
TRBV11-3	-	TRBJ2-7	-	TGTGCCAGCAGCTCGCGGGGAAACTCCTACGAGCAGTACTTC	CASSSRGNSYEQYF
TRBV3-1/TRBV3-2	TRBD2	TRBJ2-3	-	TGTGCCAGCAGCCAACGGGGGGACACAGATACGCAGTATTTT	CASSQRGDTDTQYF
TRBV24-1	TRBD2	TRBJ2-3	few	TGTGCCACCAGCAAGACTAGCGGGATCCCAGATACGCAGTATTTT	CATSKTSGIPDTQYF
TRBV12-5	-	TRBJ1-2	-	TGTGCTAGTGGTTCAGGGAACTATGGCTACACCTTC	CASGSGNYGYTF
TRBV15	-	TRBJ1-1	-	TGTGCCACCAGCAGAGAGGCAGGGGAGGGTGCTGAAGCTTTCTTT	CATSREAGEGAEAFF
TRBV10-3	TRBD2	TRBJ2-4	once	TGTGCCATCAGTTTCTCGGGAGGGAACATTCAGTACTTC	CAISFSGGNIQYF
TRBV10-2	TRBD1	TRBJ1-5	-	TGCGCCAGCAGTGAGAGCGGACAGGCTGGCAATCAGCCCCAGCATTTT	CASSESGQAGNQPQHF
TRBV5-1	-	TRBJ2-1	-	TGCGCCAGCAGCTTGGTATTTAGGGGTTTGGCCTACAATGAGCAGTTCTTC	CASSLVFRGLAYNEQFF
TRBV5-4	-	TRBJ2-1	-	TGTGCCAGCAGCTTGGCCAGGAACAACAATGAGCAGTTCTTC	CASSLARNNNEQFF
TRBV29-1	TRBD1	TRBJ1-1	-	TGCAGCGTTGAAGATACAGGGGGCTTGGGTGAAGCTTTCTTT	CSVEDTGGLGEAFF